This T cell receptor (beta chain) originates from a study of cytomegalovirus exposure and HLA in healthy donors (dated by TCRdb to about 2017). About the study as a whole: In an earlier analysis of some 610 of the donors, about 260 Gb of sequence data and 100 million or so unique TCR beta sequences from some 170 million T cells were reported. All discovery cohort repertoires had been generated using a single sequencing platform. Roughly five DR-DQ haplotypes were handled as single units for association and clustering, since linkage in the cohort was strong. To decide whether each TCR beta V gene segment behaved as functional or pseudogenic, an earlier analysis of fewer than 750 of the donors relied on high-throughput TCR beta sequencing. The study was designed to test whether signatures of past pathogen exposure could be identified by cataloging public T cell receptors. In addition to the first cohort of roughly 700 subjects, a separate validation cohort of about 120 different subjects was used. The later analysis used no new phenotypic data to find candidate immune exposures, relying instead on TCR beta sequences and their occurrence across donors. A later genetic analysis took genome-wide SNP genotypes for about 55% of the roughly 670 donors and used that subset as a discovery cohort. Among some 410 genotyped donors of the cohort, an average of about 240,000 unique TCR beta nucleotide sequences were sequenced per donor, roughly 20% of them non-productive. A later analysis re-analyzed previously published TCR beta repertoires from 600 to 850 donors and added high-resolution HLA genotyping to study TCR occurrence patterns. The number of donors typed differed by locus, with roughly 620-630 for A, B, C, DRB1 and DQB1, around 520 for DQA1, about 610 for DPA1, and around 450 for DPB1. Class I and class II HLA loci were covered by the typing at four-digit resolution. The study used immunosequencing to profile the T cell repertoires of approximately 650 subjects and linked those repertoires to cytomegalovirus serostatus. High-throughput TCR immunosequencing, statistical association of individual TCRs with disease status, and machine learning were combined to predict cytomegalovirus infection status. Alongside the repertoire data, information on donor age, sex, ethnicity and CMV serostatus was compiled. Among the approximately 400 genotyped donors, around 81% belonged to the genetic ancestry cluster associated with self-reported Caucasian donors. Approximately 330 gigabases of sequencing data and roughly 81 million unique TCR sequences made up an early release that covered about 640 HLA-typed donors. Beyond this particular receptor, the publication reports: While some public TCRs were present in many individuals, most TCR sequences turned up only very rarely across donors. When HLA alleles, especially DR and DQ, strongly co-occurred, attributing TCR associations to individual alleles was difficult. Fewer than 20 rarely observed V segments, including chromosome 9 orphons, were excluded from the earlier analysis of about 500 of the donors because counts were too low. Because some donors lacked HLA typing at each locus, the association tests relied only on the typed subset. A few of the identified cytomegalovirus-associated TCR beta chains were confirmed in vitro to be specific for cytomegalovirus antigens. According to the authors, the approach could potentially be generalized to other disease states and immunological phenotypes. In a later genetic analysis, a missense DCLRE1C variant was associated with V-gene and J-gene trimming of TCR beta chains, and the association was replicated in an independent cohort. A later analysis associated 17,000 or so TCR beta sequences with specific HLA alleles at a false discovery rate of 0.05. Immune exposure information for the cohort was limited to CMV serostatus. An earlier analysis of 450 to 750 of the donors showed that most TCR beta V segments appeared in productive rearrangements either about 87% or about 30% of the time, which broadly matched IMGT annotations. Roughly uniform sequencing depth across donors was assumed in presence/absence analyses, although this assumption may not hold. The study listed approximately 160 TCR beta chains as associated with cytomegalovirus. In a later analysis, HLA-associated TCR beta chains showed more clonal expansion and lower generation probabilities than non-associated chains that were equally common. Several of the top co-occurrence clusters appeared to be linked to parvovirus B19, influenza, CMV and Epstein-Barr virus, according to a later analysis. A further reported finding was that TCR beta sequences accurately predicted the HLA-A and HLA-B alleles for most subjects in the first cohort. A later genetic analysis reported fewer N-insertions in productive TCRs among donors in an Asian-associated ancestry cluster than the roughly 670-donor mean. Some IMGT-functional V segments, including TRBV6-2 and TRBV6-3, could not be distinguished by the 87-base-pair reads and were therefore excluded. Only TCR beta chains were sequenced in this cohort, and the absence of alpha or paired-chain data limited detectable features. Linkage disequilibrium might explain the correlated functional status among segregating V segments, but an unknown experimental factor could not be ruled out. The classifier was reported to diagnose cytomegalovirus status with high specificity and sensitivity in both the original and validation cohorts. Most CMV-associated TCR beta chains appeared to be HLA-restricted in a later analysis, and the HLA associations seemed to be driven largely by CMV exposure. A group of highly shared sequence variants was considered likely to be a technical artifact of the sequencing pipeline. In a later analysis, the rate of TCR association differed among HLA loci, with DRB1 alleles having the most associated TCRs and HLA-C alleles having the fewest.

Including cysteine and phenylalanine, the CDR3 has 13 amino acids. This entry keeps only the CDR3 DNA: 39 bases, framed from base 1. For CDR1 and CDR2, the germline V gene lists SGHDN and FVKESK. Trimmed from V: 4 bases; trimmed from J: 16 bases; junction bases lacking a gene match: 11. Details on this clone: Its target antigen remains unknown.

The cohort comprised 670 or so healthy bone marrow donors. At the time of sampling, every cohort member was nominally healthy, though immune exposures that went unrecorded were likely present. The donor tested CMV seronegative, placing the donor among the 300 to 450 seronegative members of the cohort. Each donor provided a peripheral blood sample, and peripheral blood mononuclear cells were used for TCR beta sequencing. Genomic DNA was extracted from the blood cell samples with the Qiagen DNeasy Blood Extraction Kit. The library relied on the immunoSEQ multiplex PCR assay. For the multiplex PCR, a mixture combining 60 forward primers for TCR Vbeta segments and 13 reverse primers for TCR Jbeta segments was used. A multiplex PCR assay on genomic DNA amplified the CDR3 region of rearranged TCR beta genes. On the Illumina HiSeq System, the amplified TCR beta libraries were sequenced as 87-base-pair reads. From the authors' description of their analysis: In a later analysis, some 80 million unique TCR beta chains were counted across the 500 to 700 repertoires, and about 9.9 million of these chains were shared by at least two donors. Raw reads were error-corrected and collapsed into unique sequences by a nearest-neighbor algorithm in which closely related sequences were merged to remove PCR and sequencing errors. To assign V, D and J gene segments, CDR3 sequences were aligned to IMGT reference sequences. For a sequence to be retained, at least a six-nucleotide match to both a V gene segment and a J gene segment was required. Rearrangements were called productive when the CDR3 lacked stop codons and stayed in frame with V and J; all others were non-productive. Following IMGT convention, CDR3 was defined as the stretch from the second conserved V-encoded cysteine to the conserved J-encoded phenylalanine. Sequences without an unambiguous match to a single V gene segment were excluded from the earlier analysis of several hundred of the donors. In an earlier analysis of some 590 of the donors, a V segment was called functional when productive rearrangements were above 56.7%, and segregating when the standard deviation between donors exceeded 5%. A statistical classification framework was built for diagnosing cytomegalovirus status from the catalog of TCR beta chain sequences. V and J gene assignment, in a later analysis, came from comparing TCR nucleotide sequences with IMGT/GENE-DB human TR gene sequences. A later analysis assigned CDR3 sequences and most-parsimonious VDJ recombination scenarios with the TCRdist pipeline. A later analysis defined each TCR beta chain by its CDR3 amino acid sequence plus V-gene family, and excluded reads lacking a unique V-gene family. As a way to deal with suspected cross-contamination and a sequencing artifact, a later analysis dropped more than 500 nucleotide sequences that were highly shared and had low generation probability. In a later analysis, a clonal expansion index was calculated for each public chain from normalized within-repertoire ranks of inferred template counts. In a later analysis, generation probabilities were computed using a VDJ recombination model fitted to out-of-frame rearrangements, and the results were checked against IGoR. A later analysis scored TCR-TCR, TCR-HLA and TCR-CMV co-occurrence with hypergeometric tests, applying a repertoire-size bias correction to TCR pairs. False discovery rates were estimated in a later analysis by permuting HLA or CMV assignments 20 times. In a later analysis, co-occurring TCRs were grouped using DBSCAN, and TCRdist sequence similarity was added for clustering within HLA-allele-positive subsets. For co-occurrence clustering, repertoires with fewer than 30,000 or more than 120,000 public chains were excluded, along with 4 to 6 repertoires with anomalous nucleotide sharing. Held by TCRdb, this immuneACCESS table contains in-frame sequences only and omits some clones. Under half of the omission traces to an unresolved V gene where checked; the cause of the rest is unknown. V and J calls and clone size are given by that table; D and trimming were obtained from the DNA. The sample's own table lists about 90,000 clones. Jointly, the top ten make up under 4.5% of the sample.

This chain joins TRBV14 to TRBJ2-4; 9 bases in the junction line up with TRBD1. Sequencing was performed on PBMCs. This TCR came from a young woman in good health and CMV-seronegative. The nucleotides are TGTGCCAGCAGCCCAAACCGAGGGACAGGGTACTACTTC. Protein translation: CASSPNRGTGYYF.